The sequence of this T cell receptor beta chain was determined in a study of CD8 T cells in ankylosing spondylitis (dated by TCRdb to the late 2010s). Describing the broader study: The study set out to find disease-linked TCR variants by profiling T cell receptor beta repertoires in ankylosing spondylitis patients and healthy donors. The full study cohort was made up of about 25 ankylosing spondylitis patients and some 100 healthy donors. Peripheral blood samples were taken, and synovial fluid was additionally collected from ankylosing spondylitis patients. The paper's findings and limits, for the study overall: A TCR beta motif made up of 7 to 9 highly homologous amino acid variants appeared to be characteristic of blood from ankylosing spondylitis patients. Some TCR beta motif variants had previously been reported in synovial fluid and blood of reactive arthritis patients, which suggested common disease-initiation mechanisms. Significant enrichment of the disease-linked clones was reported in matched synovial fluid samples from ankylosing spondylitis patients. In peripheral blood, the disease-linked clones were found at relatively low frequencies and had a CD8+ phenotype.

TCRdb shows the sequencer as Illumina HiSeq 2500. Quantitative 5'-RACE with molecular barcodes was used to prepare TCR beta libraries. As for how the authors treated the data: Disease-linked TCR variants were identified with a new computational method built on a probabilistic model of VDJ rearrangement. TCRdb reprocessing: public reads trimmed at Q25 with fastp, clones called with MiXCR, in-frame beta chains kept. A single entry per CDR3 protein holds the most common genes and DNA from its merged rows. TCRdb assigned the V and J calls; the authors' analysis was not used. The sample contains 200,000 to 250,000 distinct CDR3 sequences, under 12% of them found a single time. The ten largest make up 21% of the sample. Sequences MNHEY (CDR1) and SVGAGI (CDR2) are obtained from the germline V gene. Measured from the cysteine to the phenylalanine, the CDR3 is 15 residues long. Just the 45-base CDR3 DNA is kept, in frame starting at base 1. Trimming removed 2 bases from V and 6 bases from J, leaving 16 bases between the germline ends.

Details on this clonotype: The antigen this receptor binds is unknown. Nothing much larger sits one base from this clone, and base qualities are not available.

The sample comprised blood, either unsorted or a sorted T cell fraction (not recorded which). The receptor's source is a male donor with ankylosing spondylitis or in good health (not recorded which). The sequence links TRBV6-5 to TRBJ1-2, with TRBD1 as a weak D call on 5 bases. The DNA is TGTGCCAGCAGTTACCTCACAGAAGGAGGGGATGGCTACACCTTC. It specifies CASSYLTEGGDGYTF.